This T cell receptor (beta chain) derives from a study of OX40 agonist ivuxolimab in advanced cancers. General study findings and limits: The investigators did not determine what antigen specificity the expanded peripheral T cells had.

This table comes from immunoSEQ multiplex PCR, and its TCRdb copy is limited to in-frame clones, with some not included. This table has tens of thousands of clones, roughly 80% appearing once. Germline V gives CDR1 MDHEN, CDR2 SYDVKM. The V and J ends lost 4 bases and 5 bases, in that order; junction bases with no gene match: 13. The CDR3 consists of 17 residues. A few counts support this clone. The antigen is unknown. This clonotype was sampled from an adult with an advanced solid tumor such as melanoma, head and neck, liver or kidney cancer. The material sequenced was CD4+ or CD8+ T cells sorted from blood, taken in a trial of the OX40 agonist ivuxolimab. The chain has TRBV28 and TRBJ1-4; 7 bases are a match to TRBD1. The CDR3: CASSSTGRGRGNEKLFF. As DNA, the CDR3 is TGTGCCAGCAGTTCAACCGGGAGGGGGCGAGGGAATGAAAAACTGTTTTTT.